Below, 20 T cell receptor beta chains from the same sample are listed, as sequenced in a study of post-analysis software for immune sequencing data. General study results and limits: The five TRBV segments detected at higher frequency in patients than in controls included TRBV5-6, TRBV5-1 and TRBV20-1.

The library was made from cDNA and included unique molecular identifiers. Each CDR3 protein is one row after TCRdb ran MiXCR on the PCR reads. Of some 690,000 distinct CDR3 sequences in the sample, roughly 27% were seen once. Their cognate antigens are unknown. Input material: blood. The source is a girl aged 10 to 17 with multiple sclerosis.

The chain uses TRBV4-3 and TRBJ1-1; D call uncertain. This CDR3 is built from 14 residues. Germline V gives CDR1 LGHNA, CDR2 YSLEER. Trimming stripped 0 bases from V and 6 bases from J, with 11 bases between. In DNA form, the CDR3 reads TGCGCCAGCAGCCAAGATTACAGACCGGCTGAAGCTTTCTTT. This sequence encodes CASSQDYRPAEAFF.

At least ten counts were recorded for this clonotype. The rearrangement uses TRBV29-1 and TRBJ2-7, with TRBD1 as a possible D gene (6 bases). Germline V gene sequence: CDR1 SQVTM, CDR2 ANQGSEA. The CDR3 has 13 amino acids. V was cut by 2 bases and J by 5 bases, with 13 bases left in between. CDR3 nucleotides: TGCAGCGTTGAATCACAGGGATTTGACGAGCAGTACTTC. Protein: CSVESQGFDEQYF.

This chain joins TRBV27 and TRBJ2-3; 7 positions match TRBD1. CDR3 length equals 15 residues. Trimming removed 7 bases from V and 2 bases from J; junction bases left unmatched: 9. CDR1 MNHEY and CDR2 SMNVEV come from the germline V gene (reference sequence). This chain's CDR3 is CASTLTGTVTDTQYF. The DNA for the CDR3 is TGTGCCAGCACCCTAACCGGGACAGTCACAGATACGCAGTATTTT.

The rearrangement uses TRBV11-2 and TRBJ2-1, with D perhaps matching TRBD2 (6 bases). Germline lookup yields CDR1 SGHAT and CDR2 FQNNGV. Trimming left V 0 bases short and J 0 bases short, with 21 bases between. This CDR3 has 20 residues. CDR3 DNA sequence: TGTGCCAGCAGCTTAGAGGGAGGCGGAGCGTCTAGGGGCTCCTACAATGAGCAGTTCTTC. Translating gives CASSLEGGGASRGSYNEQFF.

Concerning this clonotype: A junction boundary mismatches the germline segment, possibly from a read error. The CDR3 reads CAGSSGLQANTDTQYF. The CDR3 DNA reads as TGCGCCGGCAGCTCTGGGCTCCAGGCCAACACAGATACGCAGTATTTT. The chain is built from TRBV5-1 and TRBJ2-3; D is uncertain. CDR3 length equals 16 residues. Germline assignment: CDR1 SGHRS and CDR2 YFSETQ.

This clonotype was picked up a small number of times. This chain joins TRBV24-1 and TRBJ2-1; D remains ambiguous. Trimming shortened V by 4 bases and J by 5 bases, and 14 bases separated the two germline ends. Germline assignment: CDR1 KGHDR and CDR2 SFDVKD. The CDR3 loop spans 15 amino acids. The CDR3 nucleotides read TGTGCCACCAGTGAGACCCACAGATACGACAATGAGCAGTTCTTC. Residues: CATSETHRYDNEQFF.

This sequence joins TRBV29-1 and TRBJ2-1; D remains unclear. The CDR3 totals 14 residues. V lost 3 bases, J lost 0 bases, and 9 bases lay in between. The V gene's germline CDR1 is SQVTM and CDR2 ANQGSEA. This CDR3 reads CSVESVGSYNEQFF. CDR3 in DNA: TGCAGCGTTGAGTCGGTGGGCTCCTACAATGAGCAGTTCTTC.

The chain recombines TRBV12-3 or TRBV12-4 with TRBJ1-5, with a possible D match to TRBD1 (6 bases). V dropped 7 bases and J dropped 2 bases, with 12 bases sitting between them. CDR3 length: 14 residues. CDR3 amino acids: CASKSRQGNQPQHF. The DNA of the CDR3 is TGTGCCAGCAAAAGCAGACAGGGCAATCAGCCCCAGCATTTT.

This clonotype was found a few times. The chain joins TRBV20-1 to TRBJ1-5, with D hard to call. The V gene lost 3 bases and the J gene lost 4 bases, with 7 bases spanning the gap. This CDR3 has 12 amino acids. Germline V CDR1 and CDR2: DFQATT, SNEGSKA (reference sequence). CDR3 residues: CSARAENQPQHF. The CDR3 DNA reads as TGCAGTGCTAGGGCGGAAAATCAGCCCCAGCATTTT.

The chain recombines TRBV27 with TRBJ1-6; 9 nucleotides match TRBD1. This CDR3 spans 15 amino acids. Germline V gene lookup returns CDR1 MNHEY and CDR2 SMNVEV (reference sequence). Unmatched junction bases numbered 8, after V lost 3 bases and J lost 11 bases. The CDR3, as DNA: TGTGCCAGCAGTTTCTCGGACAGGGGAGGGACACCCCTCCACTTT. Translating gives CASSFSDRGGTPLHF.

The rearrangement joins TRBV5-6 to TRBJ2-5; 10 bases map to TRBD2. J lost 2 bases, V lost 2 bases, and 6 bases had no gene match. CDR3 size: 16 residues. In germline, CDR1 is SGHDT, CDR2 YYEEEE. DNA of the CDR3: TGTGCCAGCAGCTTAAGGACTAGCGGAGTACAAGAGACCCAGTACTTC. Its translation: CASSLRTSGVQETQYF.

V usage is TRBV11-2 and J usage is TRBJ1-4, with a possible D match to TRBD1 (5 bases). Trimming shortened V by 5 bases and J by 3 bases, and 16 bases separated the two germline ends. Per the germline V gene, CDR1 is SGHAT and CDR2 is FQNNGV. The CDR3 runs 16 residues. The CDR3 protein is CASSRKKGRANEKLFF. CDR3 DNA sequence: TGTGCCAGCAGCCGAAAGAAGGGGAGGGCTAATGAAAAACTGTTTTTT.

The chain couples TRBV9 to TRBJ2-1; D could derive from TRBD1 or TRBD2 (5 bases each). Judging by the DNA end, TRBJ2-7 fits better; the J call may be wrong. The CDR3 spans 15 residues. CDR1 is SGDLS and CDR2 is YYNGEE in the germline V gene. The CDR3 spells CASSVWDGTYNEQYF. The CDR3 DNA reads TGTGCCAGCAGCGTTTGGGATGGGACCTACAATGAGCAGTACTTC.

The V gene is TRBV6-1, the J gene TRBJ2-1; D might be TRBD2 (5 bases). The CDR3 is 14 residues long. Germline CDR1 and CDR2: MNHNS and SASEGT. V was cut by 10 bases and J by 0 bases, with 13 bases left in between. The CDR3 nucleotides are TGTGCCACCTGGACTGTGAGCTCCTACAATGAGCAGTTCTTC. It yields the protein CATWTVSSYNEQFF.

In the case of this clonotype: A read error may account for a junction end that differs from germline. The chain has TRBV24-1 and TRBJ2-6; a weak D match, TRBD1 (5 bases). CDR3 length: 14 amino acids. From germline, CDR1 is KGHDR and CDR2 SFDVKD. The CDR3 protein is CATSPISGANVLAF. CDR3 DNA: TGTGCCACCAGCCCCATATCTGGGGCCAACGTCCTGGCTTTC.

This clonotype was recorded once. The rearrangement uses TRBV2 and TRBJ2-7; 16 bases agree with TRBD2. The CDR3 contains 17 residues. Germline loops: CDR1 SNHLY, CDR2 FYNNEI. J was trimmed by 6 bases and V by 8 bases; bases with no gene match: 13. CDR3 bases: TGTGCCAGCGAGACTCTTCAGGGACTAGCGGGAGGGGCCGAGCAGTACTTC. Translating gives CASETLQGLAGGAEQYF.

This rearrangement joins TRBV20-1 to TRBJ2-3, with D possibly TRBD2 on 5 matching bases. Trimming removed 1 base from V and 3 bases from J, with 11 bases in between. The CDR3 is 14 amino acids. Germline CDR1 DFQATT, CDR2 SNEGSKA (reference sequence). The DNA for the CDR3 is TGCAGTGCTAGAGTCGCGGGTATTACAGATACGCAGTATTTT. Its protein is CSARVAGITDTQYF.

The chain joins TRBV2 to TRBJ2-1; D possibly corresponds to TRBD2 (5 bases). The V gene's germline CDR1 is SNHLY and CDR2 FYNNEI. This CDR3 spans 11 amino acids. Trimming removed 6 bases at V and 10 bases at J, with 10 bases between. The CDR3 coding sequence is TGTGCCAGCAGGGGTACGGGAGAGCAGTTCTTC. Its translation is CASRGTGEQFF.

This clonotype was observed a few times. The chain uses TRBV18 and TRBJ1-2; weak D call: TRBD1 (6 bases). The CDR3 sequence is 14 residues long. The germline V gene encodes CDR1 KGHSH and CDR2 LQKENI. V lost 3 bases and J 6 bases, leaving 14 bases between the germline ends. The CDR3 loop reads CASSPLQGMDGYTF. The CDR3 nucleotides read TGTGCCAGCTCACCCTTACAGGGCATGGATGGCTACACCTTC.

The chain carries TRBV7-9 and TRBJ1-6; D may be TRBD1 (6 bases). Germline V gene sequence: CDR1 SEHNR, CDR2 FQNEAQ (reference sequence). The CDR3 runs 16 residues. V shed 2 bases and J shed 5 bases, with 13 bases lying between them. CDR3 sequence reads: CASSLLRGVDNSPLHF. CDR3 sequence (DNA): TGTGCCAGCAGCTTATTAAGGGGGGTTGATAATTCACCCCTCCACTTT.